Detailed here is one T cell receptor (beta chain). Its antigen is as yet unknown. The data belong to a study of shared clonotypes between healthy human individuals. Study-wide background: CD4 naive cells filled three plates per donor, CD4 memory three, CD8 naive two and CD8 memory one.

Broader study findings: Naive subsets generally had larger estimated richness than memory subsets.

Germline-derived CDR1 and CDR2 are SEHNR and FQNEAQ (reference sequence). The V end was cut by 5 bases, the J end by 4 bases, with 20 bases between. The CDR3 runs 17 residues. Assay: immunoSEQ multiplex PCR; the TCRdb copy retains only in-frame clones and omits some. The sample holds about 92,000 clones, around 68% seen once. Adult donors, all healthy and HIV-negative, had no recent acute infections or vaccinations. The sample was memory CD8+ T cells sorted from blood. The subset here: CD45RO+ cells pooled with CCR7-negative TemRA cells. The rearrangement uses TRBV7-9 and TRBJ1-4; tentative D call: TRBD1 (5 bases). The origin of this receptor is a young man in good health. DNA for the CDR3: TGTGCCAGCAGCAACTTAGTGACCGGGACTAATAATGAAAAACTGTTTTTT. Translation gives CASSNLVTGTNNEKLFF. The full variable domain, its missing parts supplied by reference TRBV7-9 and TRBJ1-4, is DTGVSQNPRHKITKRGQNVTFRCDPISEHNRLYWYRQTLGQGPEFLTYFQNEAQLEKSRLLSDRFSAERPKGSFSTLEIQRTEQGDSAMYLCASSNLVTGTNNEKLFFGSGTQLSVL.